This T cell receptor (beta chain) was obtained from a study of blood T cell repertoires in COVID-19. Sequencing was performed with immunoSEQ multiplex PCR; in TCRdb, only in-frame clones are kept and a portion is missing. The sample has 250,000 or so clones, approximately 81% seen once; the top ten hold 4.2%. The trim removed 4 bases at V and 10 bases at J, leaving 5 bases unmatched. This CDR3 region has 13 residues. Germline V gives CDR1 LNHDA, CDR2 SQIVND (reference sequence). The rearrangement links TRBV19 to TRBJ2-1; 9 nucleotides align to TRBD1. This TCR was recovered from a man in his fifties or sixties with acute or convalescent COVID-19. Sequencing was carried out using peripheral blood. CDR3 region: CASSRTGVREQFF. Written as DNA, the CDR3 is TGTGCCAGTAGTAGGACAGGGGTTCGGGAGCAGTTCTTC.